One and the same sample provided the 30 T cell receptor delta chains below, sequenced in a study of γδ T cells in repeated Plasmodium falciparum infection. Vgamma9/Vdelta2+ and Vdelta2-negative gammadelta T cells were flow-sorted from PBMC for bulk sequencing. TCRdb reapplied CATT to the multiplex PCR reads. The sample comprises some 100,000 delta-chain clones, approximately 1.5% of which are singletons, and under 9.5% rests with the top ten. The sample was gamma-delta T cells from blood. Receptors originate from a pool of human donors (malaria-infected and uninfected, not separated).

This clone was recorded a few times. It may be a read error: a sequence one base away is much more abundant. The sample carries other DNA sequences with the same CDR3. V gene TRDV1 combines with J gene TRDJ2, with 13 positions matching TRDD3. CDR3 length: 21 residues. Germline assignment: CDR1 TSWWSYY and CDR2 QGS. CDR3 protein: CALGELAFPLLGDTGTAQLFF. The CDR3 DNA follows: TGTGCCCTTGGGGAACTCGCCTTTCCATTACTGGGGGATACGGGGACAGCACAACTCTTCTTT.

This clone occurred a few times. TCRdb lists the protein of a much larger clone for this DNA, which differs at residue 23, so this is likely a read error; the protein given here is translated from the DNA itself. The chain joins TRDV1 to TRDJ1; 12 bases are shared with TRDD3. The J call may be incorrect, as the DNA end agrees better with TRDJ2. The CDR3 covers 24 residues. Per the germline V gene, CDR1 is TSWWSYY and CDR2 is QGS. The CDR3: CALGDRAPPLYWGIQNLAADKLFF. CDR3 nucleotides: TGTGCTCTTGGAGATCGGGCGCCTCCCTTGTACTGGGGGATACAAAATTTAGCAGCCGATAAACTCTTCTTT.

The table lists this clone with many counts. The chain carries TRDV1 and TRDJ1; D may be TRDD2 (6 bases). The J gene is not listed in TCRdb, so it was assigned here from a DNA match to germline. This CDR3 is 16 amino acids long. Trimming took 3 bases from V and 0 from J, leaving 14 bases between them. From germline, CDR1 is TSWWSYY and CDR2 QGS. The CDR3 nucleotides are TGTGCTCTTGGGGATGCTTCCTTCAGGTACACCGATAAACTCATCTTT. Its protein product is CALGDASFRYTDKLIF.

This clone was counted only a few times. TCRdb's protein for this DNA is that of a much larger clone and differs from the translation at residue 13, likely a read error; the protein shown is the DNA translation. In DNA form, the CDR3 reads TGTGCCTGTGACACCGGTACTGGGGGATACACCGATAGACTCATCTTT. Residues: CACDTGTGGYTDRLIF. The chain is built from TRDV2 and TRDJ1, with TRDD3 matching 12 bases. The J gene was missing in TCRdb and was found by matching the end of the DNA to germline. CDR1 GEAIGNYY and CDR2 EKD come from the germline V gene. The CDR3 runs 16 residues.

This clone came up many times. The CDR3 protein is CALGDGPTSGGTDKLIF. Written as DNA, the CDR3 is TGTGCTCTTGGGGACGGACCTACGTCGGGGGGGACCGATAAACTCATCTTT. The genes are TRDV1 and TRDJ1; either TRDD2 or TRDD3 may fit D (5 bases each). V lost 3 bases, J lost 2 bases, and 19 bases lay in between. Germline V CDR1 and CDR2: TSWWSYY, QGS. CDR3 size: 17 residues.

Remarks on this clone: A read error likely explains this, since a far larger clone differs by one base. This same CDR3 is encoded by further DNA sequences in the sample. V is TRAV38-2/DV8 and J is TRDJ1, with TRDD2 matching over 8 bases. No J gene is reported in TCRdb; it was inferred here by comparing the DNA with germline. The CDR3 consists of 21 residues. Germline V gene sequence: CDR1 TSESDYY, CDR2 QEAYKQQN. V trimming: 1 base; J trimming: 0 bases; junction bases outside the gene matches: 20. CDR3 in DNA: TGTGCTTATAGGAGCCACTTCCTACATCGAGGATACTCCTTTTACACCGATAAACTCATCTTT. Translating it yields CAYRSHFLHRGYSFYTDKLIF.

Turning to this clone: A read error is likely here: a far larger clone is one base away. Other DNA sequences in the same sample also yield this CDR3. The chain couples TRDV1 to TRDJ2, with TRDD3 matching over 11 bases. This CDR3 has 22 residues. Germline values: CDR1 TSWWSYY, CDR2 QGS. V was clipped by 5 bases and J by 1 base; unmatched bases: 21. The CDR3 DNA reads TGTGCTCTTGGGAGTAACCGGCCTTCCCCTTACTGGGGGATAATTTTGACAGCACAACTCTTCTTT. Amino acid sequence: CALGSNRPSPYWGIILTAQLFF.

This clone was seen more than once but under ten times. This probably arose from a read error, given a far larger clone one base away. Other DNA sequences in the sample encode the same CDR3. The chain is built from TRDV1 and TRDJ1; D is ambiguous. No J segment appears in TCRdb, so it was assigned here by matching the sequence to germline. The CDR3 length is 18 residues. V lost 3 bases and J lost 0, with 20 bases in between. Germline-derived CDR1 and CDR2 are TSWWSYY and QGS. The CDR3, as DNA: TGTGCTCTTGGGGATTTCCGGCTCTCCTCCCTGTACACCGATAAACTCATCTTT. Encoded protein: CALGDFRLSSLYTDKLIF.

In regard to this clone: A far larger clone lies a single base away; this is likely a read error. The sample has other DNA sequences that encode this CDR3 too. This chain links TRDV2 with TRDJ2; the match to TRDD3 covers 8 bases. TCRdb carries no J gene annotation; the J gene was assigned here by matching the DNA with germline. The CDR3 has 16 residues. Germline-derived CDR1 and CDR2 are GEAIGNYY and EKD. As DNA, the CDR3 is TGTGCCTGCGACACACTGGGGGCAGGGAGGACAGCACAACTCTTCTTT. It is translated as CACDTLGAGRTAQLFF.

A word on this clone: The protein that TCRdb holds for this DNA derives from a much larger clone and differs from the translated DNA at residue 23, which likely indicates a read error; the protein shown here is translated from the DNA. The V call is TRDV1, the J call TRDJ1; 12 bases align to TRDD3. TCRdb offers no J gene call, so here the DNA was matched to germline to obtain one. The CDR3 spans 26 residues. Germline CDR1 TSWWSYY, CDR2 QGS. The CDR3 DNA reads as TGTGCTCTTGGGGAACTGACCCCCTCGGCGGCCTTCCAGTCCTACTGGGGGATACAGAGTACCGATGAACTCATCTTT. Amino acid sequence: CALGELTPSAAFQSYWGIQSTDELIF.

In the case of this clone: The amino acid sequence in TCRdb belongs to a much larger clone and departs from this DNA's translation at residue 12, likely a sequencing read error; the sequence shown is translated from the DNA. Here the V gene is TRDV1, but the J gene went uncalled; the table's D call, TRDD3, was not checked against the DNA. Germline V gives CDR1 TSWWSYY, CDR2 QGS. The CDR3 is 15 amino acids. In DNA, the CDR3 is TGTGCTCTTGGGGAAACTCCTCACAGGAGGGATTACCTCATCTTT. Translated: CALGETPHRRDYLIF.

A word on this clone: This DNA's translation and the protein TCRdb lists, from a much larger clone, do not match at residue 11, likely due to a read error; the protein shown is translated from the DNA. The V gene is TRDV2, the J gene TRDJ2; D is uncertain. No J gene is reported in TCRdb; it was inferred here by comparing the DNA with germline. The germline gives CDR1 GEAIGNYY, CDR2 EKD. The CDR3 length is 14 residues. CDR3 nucleotide sequence: TGTGCCTGTGACACCGGGGTGGAGACAGCACGACTCTTCTTT. Its protein product is CACDTGVETARLFF.

In this sample, this clone turned up a few times. The protein given by TCRdb reflects a much larger clone and differs at residue 5 from this DNA's translation, likely from a read error; the protein shown is the DNA's translation. This rearrangement joins TRDV1 to TRDJ1; D is undetermined. CDR1 TSWWSYY and CDR2 QGS come from the germline V gene. The CDR3 is 19 residues long. V was cut by 4 bases and J by 0 bases, with 24 bases left in between. The CDR3 nucleotides read TGTGCTCTTGGGGTAGGCAGTGCCGCCCGGCCTAGGGACACCGATAAACTCATCTTT. This gives the protein CALGVGSAARPRDTDKLIF.

By share of the sample, this clone is medium-sized. At the DNA level, this CDR3 is encoded by other sequences in the same sample as well. The chain recombines TRDV1 with TRDJ1; TRDD3 matches at 7 bases. Germline V gene lookup returns CDR1 TSWWSYY and CDR2 QGS. This CDR3 contains 21 residues. V shed 0 bases, J shed 0 bases, and the junction held 19 bases outside the gene matches. The CDR3 region has the DNA TGTGCTCTTGGGGAACTCCTGCCCCGTCACCTCAGGGGGGGATACACCGATAAACTCATCTTT. Protein product: CALGELLPRHLRGGYTDKLIF.

Note on this clone: A read error likely explains this, since a far larger clone differs by one base. The sample has other DNA sequences that encode this CDR3 too. No J gene was named, though the V gene is TRDV1; TRDD3 reflects the table's D call only, with no check against the DNA. Germline V CDR1 and CDR2: TSWWSYY, QGS. This CDR3 spans 16 amino acids. CDR3 residues: CALQLLGDIGTDKLIF. Here the CDR3 DNA reads TGTGCTCTACAGTTACTGGGGGATATAGGAACCGATAAGCTCATCTTT.

This clone occurred a few times. This probably arose from a read error, given a far larger clone one base away. The sample carries other DNA sequences with the same CDR3. V gene TRDV2 combines with J gene TRDJ1; D is ambiguous. No J gene was available from TCRdb, and it was assigned here by a germline match of the DNA. Germline V gene sequence: CDR1 GEAIGNYY, CDR2 EKD. This CDR3 is 17 amino acids long. CDR3 region: CACDTVGQPDHTDKLIF. CDR3 sequence (DNA): TGTGCCTGCGACACCGTGGGACAGCCAGACCACACCGATAAACTCATCTTT.

As to this clone: For this DNA, TCRdb reports the protein of a much larger clone, which diverges at residue 6, most likely from a read error; the protein presented here is translated directly from the DNA. The V and J genes are TRDV2 and TRDJ1, with 12 bases fitting TRDD3. From germline, CDR1 is GEAIGNYY and CDR2 EKD. The CDR3 consists of 22 residues. V dropped 0 bases and J dropped 8; count of bases not matched to a gene: 27. The CDR3 DNA reads TGTGCCTGTGACACCATAATAACTGGGGGATACAGGGCAAAAAGGGGTACGGCAAAACTCATCTTT. Protein product: CACDTIITGGYRAKRGTAKLIF.

Notes on this clone: The TCRdb record carries a much larger clone's protein, which differs from this DNA's translation at residue 4; a read error is the likely cause, and the protein listed here is the DNA translation. The chain combines TRDV1 with TRDJ1; a weak D match, TRDD3 (5 bases). Matching the DNA to germline supplied the J gene, which TCRdb does not give. CDR1 is TSWWSYY, CDR2 QGS, per germline. The CDR3 totals 25 residues. The CDR3 DNA reads TGTGCTCTTAGGGAAGTTCGTGGTGCCTTGATGGATTTACTCCCACTTTACTGGTACACCGATAAACTCATCTTT. Translating it yields CALREVRGALMDLLPLYWYTDKLIF.

This clone was observed a handful of times. A single base is all that separates this from a far larger clone, so a read error is likely. Other DNA sequences in the sample encode the same CDR3. The rearrangement links TRDV1 to TRDJ1, with D possibly matching TRDD3 (6 bases). The V gene's germline CDR1 is TSWWSYY and CDR2 QGS. Trimming cost V 3 bases and J 4 bases, with 15 bases left between them. The CDR3 runs 15 residues. The CDR3: CALGDLHHGGDKLIF. The CDR3 DNA is TGTGCTCTTGGGGATCTCCACCATGGGGGCGATAAACTCATCTTT.

There are many counts of this clone. TCRdb's protein, taken from a much larger clone, differs from this DNA's translation at residue 18, likely owing to a read error; the protein displayed comes from the DNA. No call exists for the J gene, whereas the V gene is TRDV2; whether TRDD3, the table's D call, matches the DNA was not checked. The CDR3 extends over 20 amino acids. Germline CDR1 is GEAIGNYY and CDR2 is EKD. CDR3: CACDPLSPVLGDTGTAQPFF. In DNA form, the CDR3 reads TGTGCCTGTGACCCACTTTCCCCCGTACTGGGGGATACAGGGACAGCACAACCCTTCTTT.

In its sample, this clone was seen a few times. This likely reflects a read error, since a far larger clone is one base away. The sample contains more than one DNA sequence encoding this CDR3. The V gene is given as TRDV2, and no J gene call is available; whether TRDD3, the table's D call, matches the DNA was not checked. The CDR3 covers 17 residues. The germline V gene has CDR1 GEAIGNYY and CDR2 EKD. In DNA form, the CDR3 reads TGTGCCTGTGACACTTTAGGGGGGGATAAGTACACCGATAAGCTCATCTTT. This encodes CACDTLGGDKYTDKLIF.

In regard to this clone: The protein that TCRdb holds for this DNA derives from a much larger clone and differs from the translated DNA at residue 12, which likely indicates a read error; the protein shown here is translated from the DNA. In DNA form, the CDR3 reads TGTGCCTGTGACACCTTAGTACTGGGGGATACGCTGGACACCGATAAACTCATCTTT. Translation: CACDTLVLGDTLDTDKLIF. The V and J genes are TRDV2 and TRDJ1, with 13 nucleotides matching TRDD3. TCRdb records no J gene; here it was assigned by comparing the DNA to germline. V shed 0 bases and J 0 bases; nucleotides not matched to a gene: 9. This CDR3 comprises 19 residues. CDR1 is GEAIGNYY, CDR2 EKD, per germline.

In its sample, this clone was seen a few times. TCRdb shows a much larger clone's protein in place of this DNA's translation, and the two differ at residue 9, likely through a read error; the protein shown is translated from the DNA. This chain links TRDV1 with TRDJ1; 8 bases match TRDD3. The J segment lost 2 bases and the V segment lost 1 base, leaving 15 bases of the junction unmatched. The CDR3 spans 19 residues. Germline CDR1 reads TSWWSYY; CDR2 reads QGS. The CDR3 sequence is CALGEPIRVGIRGTDKLIF. DNA for the CDR3: TGTGCTCTTGGGGAACCCATCCGCGTCGGGATACGAGGGACCGATAAACTCATCTTT.

Regarding this clone: This DNA translates differently at residue 3 from the TCRdb protein, which is that of a much larger clone; a read error is likely, and the protein shown is the DNA's own translation. The J gene is TRDJ1, the V gene TRDV1; 8 bases map to TRDD3. TCRdb supplies no J gene; here it was assigned by aligning the nucleotide sequence to germline. Germline V gives CDR1 TSWWSYY, CDR2 QGS. This CDR3 spans 23 amino acids. The CDR3 region has the DNA TGTGCTCCTGGGGAACTAGAAGGTCCTACGTATGCTAACTGGGGGGAGTACACCGATAAACTCATCTTT. As protein: CAPGELEGPTYANWGEYTDKLIF.

There are a few counts of this clone. The amino acid sequence in TCRdb belongs to a much larger clone and departs from this DNA's translation at residue 10, likely a sequencing read error; the sequence shown is translated from the DNA. The chain links TRDV1 to TRDJ1; TRDD3 is a possible D gene (6 bases). Trimming cost V 1 base and J 0 bases, with 39 bases left between them. Germline V CDR1 and CDR2: TSWWSYY, QGS. The length of the CDR3 is 25 residues. The CDR3: CALGEHVESMGGIKRSPRYTDKLIF. The CDR3 DNA reads TGTGCTCTTGGGGAACACGTCGAGTCTATGGGGGGTATAAAAAGGTCACCTAGATACACCGATAAACTCATCTTT.

In its sample, this clone was seen a few times. With only one base between it and a far larger clone, this is likely a read error. This specimen includes other DNA sequences encoding the same CDR3. The V and J genes are TRDV2 and TRDJ1, with D perhaps TRDD3 (6 bases). Per germline, CDR1 GEAIGNYY and CDR2 EKD. The CDR3 spans 12 residues. The DNA of the CDR3 is TGTGCCTGCGACACTGGGAAGGGTAAACTCATCTTT. Encoded protein: CACDTGKGKLIF.

A word on this clone: The protein given by TCRdb reflects a much larger clone and differs at residue 8 from this DNA's translation, likely from a read error; the protein shown is the DNA's translation. V and J are TRDV3 and TRDJ1; possibly TRDD2 for D (5 bases). The J gene is absent in TCRdb and was assigned here via DNA matching to germline. Trimming stripped 2 bases from V and 6 bases from J, with 13 bases between. This CDR3 region has 12 residues. CDR1 and CDR2 from the germline V gene are TVYSNPD and GDNSRS (reference sequence). CDR3 sequence reads: CAFEPYGNKLIF. CDR3 bases: TGTGCCTTTGAACCCTACGGCAATAAACTCATCTTT. Looking up the rest from reference TRDV3 and TRDJ1 gives the full variable domain: CDKVTQSSPDQTVASGSEVVLLCTYDTVYSNPDLFWYRIRPDYSFQFVFYGDNSRSEGADFTQGRFSVKHILTQKAFHLVISPVRTEDSATYYCAFEPYGNKLIFGKGTRVTVEP.

This clone has ten or more counts. J is TRDJ1 and V is TRDV1; D is possibly TRDD3 (9 bases). Because TCRdb records no J gene, it was assigned here through a match of the DNA to germline. This CDR3 spans 23 amino acids. Germline V lookup: CDR1 TSWWSYY, CDR2 QGS. The germline V and J ends were trimmed by 0 bases and 1 base, with 33 bases remaining between them. DNA for the CDR3: TGTGCTCTTGGGGAACTTTTCTCTTCCTACGGCTGCTGGGGGATCCCGTTCACCGATAAACTCATCTTT. Its protein is CALGELFSSYGCWGIPFTDKLIF.

This clone was counted between two and nine times. The TCRdb protein comes from a much larger clone and disagrees with this DNA's translation at residue 16, likely due to a read error; the protein given here is derived from the DNA. The rearrangement uses TRDV2 and TRDJ3; 11 nucleotides line up with TRDD3. Here the J gene came from matching the DNA to germline, since TCRdb omits it. CDR3 size: 22 residues. Germline-derived CDR1 and CDR2 are GEAIGNYY and EKD. The CDR3, as DNA: TGTGCCTGTGACACCGCGATGGGGGATACGCAATTAAGCTCCTGGGGCACCCGACAGATGTTTTTC. The encoded protein is CACDTAMGDTQLSSWGTRQMFF.

This clone was detected many times. The TCRdb record carries a much larger clone's protein, which differs from this DNA's translation at residue 16; a read error is the likely cause, and the protein listed here is the DNA translation. CDR3 sequence reads: CACDTVGLGAHSYTDRLIF. CDR3 coding DNA: TGTGCCTGTGACACCGTAGGGCTGGGGGCACATTCTTACACCGATAGACTCATCTTT. The rearrangement uses TRDV2 and TRDJ1, with TRDD3 matching over 7 bases. Assignment of the J gene here rests on matching the DNA to germline, because TCRdb gives none. Looked up from germline, CDR1 is GEAIGNYY and CDR2 is EKD. There are 19 residues in the CDR3.